The rows below give T cell receptor beta chains drawn from one sample of a study of cytomegalovirus exposure and HLA in healthy donors. Sequencing used immunoSEQ multiplex PCR; TCRdb keeps in-frame clones, though not all of them. The table has 150,000 to 250,000 clones, 70% to 90% seen once. Input material: PBMCs. These receptors were obtained from a woman aged 45-65 years in good health and CMV-seronegative. Each CDR3 is given with its conserved first and last residue. A D gene is named only where the DNA matches it firmly. Rows give clone size only sometimes, using once, few, many, or a class for an expanded clone.

abundance: -; len: 15; j_gene: TRBJ2-7; v_gene: TRBV28; d_gene: -; CDR3nt: TGTGCCAGCAGTTTTCTAGCGCTAAGCTCCTACGAGCAGTACTTC; CDR3aa: CASSFLALSSYEQYF
abundance: -; len: 17; j_gene: TRBJ2-6; v_gene: TRBV6-1; d_gene: -; CDR3nt: TGTGCCAGCAGTGAAGGGACAGTTTTCTCTGGGGCCAACGTCCTGACTTTC; CDR3aa: CASSEGTVFSGANVLTF
abundance: -; len: 17; j_gene: TRBJ2-3; v_gene: TRBV30; d_gene: TRBD2; CDR3nt: TGTGCCTGGAGTGTACAAGTAACTAGCGGATTCACAGATACGCAGTATTTT; CDR3aa: CAWSVQVTSGFTDTQYF
abundance: -; len: 14; j_gene: TRBJ2-7; v_gene: TRBV5-1; d_gene: TRBD1; CDR3nt: TGCGCCAGCGGCCCTACGACAGGGTCCTACGAGCAGTACTTC; CDR3aa: CASGPTTGSYEQYF
abundance: -; len: 15; j_gene: TRBJ1-1; v_gene: TRBV19; d_gene: TRBD1; CDR3nt: TGTGCCAGTAGCCCAACGACAGGGATTAACACTGAAGCTTTCTTT; CDR3aa: CASSPTTGINTEAFF
abundance: -; len: 14; j_gene: TRBJ2-1; v_gene: TRBV5-1; d_gene: TRBD2; CDR3nt: TGCGCCAGCAGCTTAGCGGGGTCGGTAAATGAGCAGTTCTTC; CDR3aa: CASSLAGSVNEQFF
abundance: -; len: 15; j_gene: TRBJ2-7; v_gene: TRBV18; d_gene: TRBD1; CDR3nt: TGTGCCAGCTCACCACCGGGGACAGGATACTACGAGCAGTACTTC; CDR3aa: CASSPPGTGYYEQYF
abundance: -; len: 15; j_gene: TRBJ2-7; v_gene: TRBV7-2; d_gene: -; CDR3nt: TGTGCCAGCAGCTCCCAGGGTAGTAGGGGTTACGAGCAGTACTTC; CDR3aa: CASSSQGSRGYEQYF
abundance: -; len: 13; j_gene: TRBJ1-6; v_gene: TRBV28; d_gene: -; CDR3nt: TGTGCCAGCAGCCGCCGGGTTGATTCACCCCTCCACTTT; CDR3aa: CASSRRVDSPLHF
abundance: -; len: 14; j_gene: TRBJ2-1; v_gene: TRBV28; d_gene: TRBD2; CDR3nt: TGTGCCAGCAAGGGGACTAGCGGCTACAATGAGCAGTTCTTC; CDR3aa: CASKGTSGYNEQFF
abundance: few; len: 11; j_gene: TRBJ2-1; v_gene: TRBV2; d_gene: -; CDR3nt: TGTGCCAGCAAACAGCTGAATGAGCAGTTCTTC; CDR3aa: CASKQLNEQFF
abundance: -; len: 16; j_gene: TRBJ2-1; v_gene: TRBV6-1; d_gene: TRBD2; CDR3nt: TGTGCCAGCAGTGAAATACCTAGCGGGAGTATGAATGAGCAGTTCTTC; CDR3aa: CASSEIPSGSMNEQFF
abundance: -; len: 13; j_gene: TRBJ2-3; v_gene: TRBV27; d_gene: -; CDR3nt: TGTGCCAGCAGGGACTCGAAAGCAGATACGCAGTATTTT; CDR3aa: CASRDSKADTQYF
abundance: once; len: 12; j_gene: TRBJ2-3; v_gene: TRBV2; d_gene: -; CDR3nt: TGTGCCAGCAGTCCAGGGACAGATACGCAGTATTTT; CDR3aa: CASSPGTDTQYF
abundance: -; len: 15; j_gene: TRBJ1-6; v_gene: TRBV6-6; d_gene: -; CDR3nt: TGTGCCAGCACGGGACACTCGGGCTATAATTCACCCCTCCACTTT; CDR3aa: CASTGHSGYNSPLHF
abundance: -; len: 17; j_gene: TRBJ2-2; v_gene: TRBV28; d_gene: TRBD2; CDR3nt: TGTGCCAGCAGTTTAGATAGCGGGAGACTCAACACCGGGGAGCTGTTTTTT; CDR3aa: CASSLDSGRLNTGELFF
abundance: -; len: 18; j_gene: TRBJ2-5; v_gene: TRBV11-2; d_gene: TRBD2; CDR3nt: TGTGCCAGCAGCTTAGGGACGTGGGAGCGGGGGGCGGGGGAGACCCAGTACTTC; CDR3aa: CASSLGTWERGAGETQYF
abundance: -; len: 17; j_gene: TRBJ2-1; v_gene: TRBV29-1; d_gene: -; CDR3nt: TGCAGCGTTGGACCCGAGACAGGATATTTCTCCTACAATGAGCAGTTCTTC; CDR3aa: CSVGPETGYFSYNEQFF
abundance: -; len: 15; j_gene: TRBJ2-7; v_gene: TRBV6-5; d_gene: TRBD1; CDR3nt: TGTGCCAGCAGGCCTGGGACAGGGGAATCCTACGAGCAGTACTTC; CDR3aa: CASRPGTGESYEQYF
abundance: -; len: 13; j_gene: TRBJ2-4; v_gene: TRBV7-2; d_gene: -; CDR3nt: TGTGCCAGCAGCTTAGCTACTGCGGACATTCAGTACTTC; CDR3aa: CASSLATADIQYF
abundance: few; len: 11; j_gene: TRBJ1-2; v_gene: TRBV20-1; d_gene: -; CDR3nt: TGCAGTGTGGGGGGGCTCTATGGCTACACCTTC; CDR3aa: CSVGGLYGYTF
abundance: -; len: 14; j_gene: TRBJ2-1; v_gene: TRBV6-5; d_gene: TRBD2; CDR3nt: TGTGCCAGCAGTTACGCGGGAGACTACAATGAGCAGTTCTTC; CDR3aa: CASSYAGDYNEQFF
abundance: few; len: 14; j_gene: TRBJ1-2; v_gene: TRBV9; d_gene: TRBD1; CDR3nt: TGTGCCAGCAGCGCTACGGACAGGAACTATGGCTACACCTTC; CDR3aa: CASSATDRNYGYTF
abundance: few; len: 15; j_gene: TRBJ2-2; v_gene: TRBV7-6; d_gene: -; CDR3nt: TGTGCCAGCAGCCCTAACGGACTTAGCACCGGGGAGCTGTTTTTT; CDR3aa: CASSPNGLSTGELFF
abundance: -; len: 18; j_gene: TRBJ2-1; v_gene: TRBV28; d_gene: -; CDR3nt: TGTGCCAGCAGTTTTGAGGGTACGACAGGCAGCTCCTACAATGAGCAGTTCTTC; CDR3aa: CASSFEGTTGSSYNEQFF
abundance: -; len: 17; j_gene: TRBJ2-4; v_gene: TRBV13; d_gene: TRBD1; CDR3nt: TGTGCCAGCAGCTTATCACGGACAGGGCTCGGCAAAAACATTCAGTACTTC; CDR3aa: CASSLSRTGLGKNIQYF
abundance: -; len: 16; j_gene: TRBJ2-5; v_gene: TRBV7-9; d_gene: TRBD2; CDR3nt: TGTGCCAGCAGCTTGGGGTGGCTAGCGGGAGGCGAGACCCAGTACTTC; CDR3aa: CASSLGWLAGGETQYF
abundance: -; len: 15; j_gene: TRBJ2-2; v_gene: TRBV7-6; d_gene: -; CDR3nt: TGTGCCAGCAGCCGAGGGGGGGCGCGGACCGGGGAGCTGTTTTTT; CDR3aa: CASSRGGARTGELFF
abundance: -; len: 13; j_gene: TRBJ2-7; v_gene: TRBV7-2; d_gene: TRBD1; CDR3nt: TGTGCCAGCGGCGGGACAGGGGCCTACGAGCAGTACTTC; CDR3aa: CASGGTGAYEQYF